These T cell receptor beta chains were read from a single sample in a study of T cell repertoires in cytomegalovirus infection. Each CDR3 protein gets one entry after TCRdb re-called the reads with MiXCR. The data hold 480,000 or so distinct CDR3 sequences, with approximately 10% observed a single time. The specimen sequenced was PBMCs. These receptors were obtained from a human donor in good health (CMV status not recorded). Some clones in this sample may be carry-over from other donors' samples. CDR3s leave out the opening cysteine and the closing phenylalanine or tryptophan. The order of the fields is D gene, V gene, clone size, J gene, CDR3 protein. D genes are given only for firm matches. The size field is filled for only some rows; it gives once, few, many or a size class.

-	TRBV5-1	-	TRBJ2-7	ASSFTSGAHEQY
-	TRBV13	-	TRBJ2-1	ASSLWGRNEQF
TRBD2	TRBV27	many	TRBJ2-1	ASSLTSSGGNEQF
-	TRBV5-1	few	TRBJ2-7	ASSLAPNPYEQY
TRBD2	TRBV15	-	TRBJ2-1	ATSSVPGLVGSSYNEQF
TRBD2	TRBV4-2	few	TRBJ2-5	ASSQELSPAGVVQY
-	TRBV7-3	many	TRBJ2-3	ASSFSRDTDTQY
TRBD1	TRBV7-9	-	TRBJ1-5	ASSPSGQGDNQPQH
TRBD1	TRBV7-9	few	TRBJ2-7	ASTLEGTALEQY
-	TRBV20-1	many	TRBJ1-5	SARGLGRSNQPQH
TRBD2	TRBV7-3	many	TRBJ2-3	ASMGGNTDTQY
-	TRBV7-8	many	TRBJ2-5	ASSLASQTQY
-	TRBV15	-	TRBJ2-5	ATSKRTFSETQY
-	TRBV7-9	-	TRBJ1-1	ASSLDRYTTEAF
TRBD2	TRBV28	many	TRBJ2-1	ASSSLSAGGSLGANEQF
-	TRBV11-2	many	TRBJ2-5	ASSLGDHSWAGETQY
TRBD2	TRBV29-1	many	TRBJ2-2	SVGTSGSGVGELF
-	TRBV27	-	TRBJ1-1	ASSFNEGYTEAF
-	TRBV15	few	TRBJ1-3	ATSRDGPTGNTIY
-	TRBV19	many	TRBJ1-1	ASIGIYTEAF
-	TRBV7-2	many	TRBJ2-1	ASSLDVGLNEQF
-	TRBV4-1	-	TRBJ2-1	ASSQGPSRSGDEQF
TRBD2	TRBV11-3	-	TRBJ2-1	ASSLGEGRSYNEQF
TRBD2	TRBV28	many	TRBJ2-3	ASSRGGVRDTQY